This T cell receptor beta chain derives from a study of long-term antiretroviral therapy in people with HIV. This was the immunoSEQ v3.0 assay at survey level. For each individual sample, sequencing targeted roughly 35,000-55,000 T-cell genomes. TCRdb's copy holds only in-frame clones and misses some; the assay was immunoSEQ multiplex PCR. The data contain 20,000 to 30,000 clones, around 80% of them singletons. V lost 6 bases and J lost 5, with 22 bases in between. Germline V gives CDR1 SQVTM, CDR2 ANQGSEA. The CDR3 spans 15 residues. Specimen: unsorted PBMCs, collected 1.2 years after starting antiretroviral therapy. This TCR was sampled from a woman aged 35 to 49 with HIV. The V and J genes are TRBV29-1 and TRBJ2-5; D is tentatively TRBD1 or TRBD2 (5 bases each). The CDR3 DNA reads TGCAGCGTCGCTCCCGGGGCCTCTCTTGGGGAGACCCAGTACTTC. Its protein product is CSVAPGASLGETQYF.